The 14 T cell receptor beta chains in this list originate from one sample, sequenced in a study of shared clonotypes between healthy human individuals. Produced via immunoSEQ multiplex PCR; TCRdb's table is partial and in-frame only. The sample lists 2 million to 2.5 million clones; roughly 94% were seen once. The sample was naive CD4+ T cells sorted from blood. The subset denotes: CD45RA+ positively selected. All receptors come from a man aged 18 to 29 in good health.

A word on this clone: Other DNA sequences in the same sample also yield this CDR3. The chain has TRBV4-1 and TRBJ2-5, with 9 bases fitting TRBD1. Germline values: CDR1 MGHRA, CDR2 YSYEKL. V was pared by 1 base and J by 5 bases, with 11 bases of the junction left unmatched. The CDR3 extends over 17 amino acids. The DNA for the CDR3 is TGCGCCAGCAGCCAAGGACCGGGACAGGGCCTAGGGGAGACCCAGTACTTC. It codes for CASSQGPGQGLGETQYF.

This chain uses TRBV5-6 with TRBJ2-7, with TRBD1 identical over 9 bases. Trimming took 4 bases from V and 1 from J; bases not matched to a gene: 3. The CDR3 loop spans 14 amino acids. From germline, CDR1 is SGHDT and CDR2 YYEEEE. CDR3 in amino acids: CASSPGQGSYEQYF. CDR3 DNA: TGTGCCAGCAGCCCGGGACAGGGTTCCTACGAGCAGTACTTC.

The gene calls are TRBV10-3 and TRBJ2-7, with TRBD2 matching over 7 bases. After removal of 5 bases from V and 5 bases from J, the junction contained 12 bases not matched to a gene. Germline CDR1 is ENHRY and CDR2 is SYGVKD. CDR3 length: 15 amino acids. Written as DNA, the CDR3 is TGTGCCATCAGTAAGGGAGCGGGAAGTTCCCACGAGCAGTACTTC. Its protein is CAISKGAGSSHEQYF.

The rearrangement joins TRBV10-3 to TRBJ1-1, with D perhaps matching TRBD1 (5 bases). The CDR3 runs 13 residues. CDR1 is ENHRY, CDR2 SYGVKD, per germline. Trimming stripped 3 bases from V and 6 bases from J, with 11 bases between. Written as DNA, the CDR3 is TGTGCCATCAGTGAAGGGGCAGCCCCTGAAGCTTTCTTT. This gives the protein CAISEGAAPEAFF.

The chain has TRBV28 and TRBJ1-2, with D unclear. CDR3 length: 14 residues. Trimming stripped 3 bases from V and 4 bases from J, with 12 bases between. Germline V gene lookup returns CDR1 MDHEN and CDR2 SYDVKM. This chain's CDR3 is CASSFPGKAYGYTF. The CDR3 DNA reads TGTGCCAGCAGTTTCCCGGGAAAGGCCTATGGCTACACCTTC.

The rearrangement uses TRBV12-5 and TRBJ2-5; TRBD2 matches at 10 bases. V was pared by 6 bases and J by 5 bases, with 6 bases of the junction left unmatched. Germline assignment: CDR1 LGHNT and CDR2 FRNRAP. This CDR3 is built from 14 residues. The CDR3 nucleotides are TGTGCTAGTGGAACCGGGACTAGCGTGGAGACCCAGTACTTC. Its protein product is CASGTGTSVETQYF.

V and J are TRBV25-1 and TRBJ2-5; 8 positions agree with TRBD1. The CDR3 totals 15 residues. CDR1 is MGHDK and CDR2 is SYGVNS in the germline V gene. V lost 2 bases to trimming and J lost 5 bases; unmatched junction nucleotides: 7. The CDR3 sequence: CASSEPRGPSETQYF. CDR3 sequence (DNA): TGTGCCAGCAGTGAACCCAGGGGGCCTAGCGAGACCCAGTACTTC.

The genes are TRBV7-2 and TRBJ2-5; 9 bases map to TRBD2. Germline V gene data show CDR1 as SGHTA and CDR2 as FQGNSA. The V segment lost 0 bases and the J segment 0 bases; nucleotides outside the gene matches: 5. The CDR3 has 17 residues. CDR3 protein: CASSLARASGNQETQYF. Written as DNA, the CDR3 is TGTGCCAGCAGCTTAGCACGGGCTAGCGGGAACCAAGAGACCCAGTACTTC.

The CDR3 sequence is CASSSNGQGADNSPLHF. The CDR3 DNA is TGTGCCAGTAGTTCCAACGGACAGGGGGCGGATAATTCACCCCTCCACTTT. The rearrangement uses TRBV19 and TRBJ1-6; 11 positions match TRBD1. Unmatched junction bases numbered 8, after V lost 5 bases and J lost 5 bases. The CDR3 is 17 residues long. Germline lookup yields CDR1 LNHDA and CDR2 SQIVND (reference sequence).

Comments on this clone: Within the sample, other DNA sequences also encode this same CDR3. The chain links TRBV7-9 to TRBJ2-5; 9 bases fit TRBD1. The CDR3 is 14 amino acids. CDR1 is SEHNR and CDR2 is FQNEAQ in the germline V gene (reference sequence). Trimming took 5 bases from V and 4 from J; bases not matched to a gene: 5. CDR3 sequence: CASSPGQGGETQYF. DNA of the CDR3: TGTGCCAGCAGCCCGGGACAGGGCGGAGAGACCCAGTACTTC.

The J gene is TRBJ2-7, the V gene TRBV5-8, with TRBD1 identical over 7 bases. This CDR3 is 15 amino acids long. Unmatched junction bases numbered 13, after V lost 3 bases and J lost 7 bases. CDR1 and CDR2 from the germline V gene are SGHTS and YDEGEE. The CDR3 bases are TGTGCCAGCAGCTACCGGGACAGAAATTTGGTTGAGCAGTACTTC. Its protein product is CASSYRDRNLVEQYF.

This chain connects TRBV25-1 to TRBJ2-7; 13 bases align to TRBD2. Germline CDR1 and CDR2: MGHDK and SYGVNS. Unmatched junction bases numbered 13, after V lost 10 bases and J lost 4 bases. The CDR3 is made up of 16 amino acids. CDR3 loop: CATSTSGGPAFYEQYF. In nucleotides, the CDR3 is TGTGCCACTTCGACTAGCGGGGGGCCTGCATTTTACGAGCAGTACTTC.

Turning to this clone: Other nucleotide sequences from this sample produce the same CDR3. The chain joins TRBV10-3 to TRBJ1-2; no definite D call. V lost 0 bases to trimming and J lost 5 bases, with 4 bases between them. The CDR3 sequence is 12 residues long. Germline loops: CDR1 ENHRY, CDR2 SYGVKD. CDR3 DNA: TGTGCCATCAGTGAGTCGCTGTATGGCTACACCTTC. Encoded protein: CAISESLYGYTF.

This clone was seen only once. A much larger clone sits a single nucleotide away, making a read error possible. The chain combines TRBV18 with TRBJ2-7; weak D call: TRBD2 (5 bases). The CDR3 runs 14 residues. Germline V gives CDR1 KGHSH, CDR2 LQKENI. This chain's CDR3 is CPSSPAGGYAEQYF. CDR3 nucleotides: TGTCCCAGCTCACCCGCTGGCGGGTACGCCGAGCAGTACTTC.